This T cell receptor (beta chain) was retrieved from a study of control samples from healthy donors and cancer patients. The data were produced by immunoSEQ multiplex PCR, yet TCRdb's version contains in-frame clones alone and is incomplete. The specimen's table records about 190,000 clones. The CDR3 sequence is 17 residues long. Looked up from germline, CDR1 is SGHTA and CDR2 is FQGTGA. The ends lost 2 bases at V and 2 bases at J; junction bases unmatched: 8. V gene TRBV7-3 combines with J gene TRBJ2-3; 9 nucleotides match TRBD1. The clonotype originates from a woman aged 30 to 39 in good health. The material sequenced was blood. CDR3 residues: CASSLSDRGRLTDTQYF. In DNA, the CDR3 is TGTGCCAGCAGCTTATCGGACAGGGGACGGCTCACAGATACGCAGTATTTT.